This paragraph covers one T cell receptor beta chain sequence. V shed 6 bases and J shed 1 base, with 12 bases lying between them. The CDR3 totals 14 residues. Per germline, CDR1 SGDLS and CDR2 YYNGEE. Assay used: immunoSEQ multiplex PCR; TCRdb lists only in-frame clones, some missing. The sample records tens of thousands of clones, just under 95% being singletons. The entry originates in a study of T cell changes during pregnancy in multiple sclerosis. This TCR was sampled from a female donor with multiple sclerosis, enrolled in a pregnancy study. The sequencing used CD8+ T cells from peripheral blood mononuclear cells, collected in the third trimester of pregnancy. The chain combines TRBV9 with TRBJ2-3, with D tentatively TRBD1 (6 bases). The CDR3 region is CASTLGGGTDTQYF. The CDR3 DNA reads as TGTGCCAGCACCTTAGGGGGAGGCACAGATACGCAGTATTTT.